This T cell receptor (beta chain) was documented in a study of blood T cell repertoires in COVID-19. With 6 bases removed from V and 5 bases from J, the gap between germline ends came to 8 bases. This CDR3 has 12 residues. The germline V gene encodes CDR1 MNHNY and CDR2 SVGAGI (reference sequence). Sequenced by immunoSEQ multiplex PCR; TCRdb stores in-frame clones only, minus some. The table lists 150,000 to 200,000 clones, almost 80% of them singletons. The chain employs TRBV6-6 and TRBJ2-1; D might be TRBD2 (5 bases). The receptor was isolated from a man in his 60s with active or convalescent COVID-19. Sequencing used peripheral blood. The DNA of the CDR3 is TGTGCCAGCAGGAGGGTCAACAATGAGCAGTTCTTC. It specifies CASRRVNNEQFF.